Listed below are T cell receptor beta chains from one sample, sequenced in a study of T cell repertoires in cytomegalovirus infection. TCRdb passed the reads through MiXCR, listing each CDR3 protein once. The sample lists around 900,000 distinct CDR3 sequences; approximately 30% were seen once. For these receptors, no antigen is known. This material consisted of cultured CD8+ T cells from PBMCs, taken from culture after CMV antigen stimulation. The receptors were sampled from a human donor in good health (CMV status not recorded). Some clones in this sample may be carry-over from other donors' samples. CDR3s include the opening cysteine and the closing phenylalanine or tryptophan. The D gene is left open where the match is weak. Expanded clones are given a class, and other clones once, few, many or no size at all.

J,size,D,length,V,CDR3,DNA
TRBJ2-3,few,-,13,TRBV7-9,CASSFARADTQYF,TGTGCCAGCAGCTTTGCCCGCGCGGATACGCAGTATTTT
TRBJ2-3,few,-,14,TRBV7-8,CASSFTGSTDTQYF,TGTGCCAGCAGTTTCACTGGAAGCACAGATACGCAGTATTTT
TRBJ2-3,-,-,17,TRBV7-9,CASSYSHSGASTDTRYF,TGTGCCAGCAGCTATTCCCATTCCGGGGCAAGCACAGATACGCGGTATTTT
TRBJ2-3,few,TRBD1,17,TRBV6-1,CASTLLTGQGGPDTQYF,TGTGCCAGCACCCTACTTACCGGACAGGGAGGCCCAGATACGCAGTATTTT
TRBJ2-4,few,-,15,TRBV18,CASSPGQGTKNIQYF,TGTGCCAGCTCTCCAGGGCAGGGGACCAAAAACATTCAGTACTTC
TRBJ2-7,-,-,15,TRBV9,CASSVGGGDPYEQYF,TGTGCCAGCAGCGTAGGAGGGGGGGATCCCTACGAGCAGTACTTC
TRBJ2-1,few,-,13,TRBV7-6,CASSSRNNDEQFF,TGTGCCAGCAGCTCCCGCAATAACGATGAGCAGTTCTTC
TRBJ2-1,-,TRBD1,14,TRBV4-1,CASSPTGTGDEQFF,TGCGCCAGCAGCCCCACCGGGACAGGGGATGAGCAGTTCTTC
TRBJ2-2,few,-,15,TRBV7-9,CASSLEEDITGELFF,TGTGCCAGCAGCTTAGAAGAGGATATCACCGGGGAGCTGTTTTTT
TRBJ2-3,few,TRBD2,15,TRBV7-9,CASSSPGTSADTQYF,TGTGCCAGCAGCTCTCCCGGGACTAGCGCAGATACGCAGTATTTT
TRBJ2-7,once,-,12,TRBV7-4,CASSNGSYEQYF,TGTGCCAGCAGCAACGGATCCTACGAGCAGTACTTC
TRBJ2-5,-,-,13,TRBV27,CASSLSALETQYF,TGTGCCAGCAGTTTATCGGCACTGGAGACCCAGTACTTC
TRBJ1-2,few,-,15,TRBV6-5,CASSYQGVGNYGYTF,TGTGCCAGCAGTTACCAGGGAGTGGGTAACTATGGCTACACCTTC
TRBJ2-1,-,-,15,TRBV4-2,CASSQVPGSYNEQFF,TGTGCCAGCAGCCAAGTTCCGGGGTCCTACAATGAGCAGTTCTTC
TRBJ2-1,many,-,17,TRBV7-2,CASSPLMSLSSYNEQFF,TGTGCCAGCAGCCCTCTCATGTCCCTGAGCTCCTACAATGAGCAGTTCTTC
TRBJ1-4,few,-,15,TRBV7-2,CASSLVGLPNEKLFF,TGTGCCAGCAGCTTAGTGGGACTCCCTAATGAAAAACTGTTTTTT
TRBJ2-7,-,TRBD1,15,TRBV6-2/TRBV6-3,CASSEWTGSGYEQYF,TGTGCCAGCAGTGAATGGACAGGGAGTGGGTACGAGCAGTACTTC
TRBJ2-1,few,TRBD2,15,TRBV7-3,CASNPNAGGRNEQFF,TGTGCCAGCAACCCTAATGCGGGGGGGCGCAATGAGCAGTTCTTC
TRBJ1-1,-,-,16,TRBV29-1,CSVHHPTRGHDTEAFF,TGCAGCGTCCACCATCCTACACGGGGACATGATACTGAAGCTTTCTTT
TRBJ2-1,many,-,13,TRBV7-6,CASSLPGNNEQFF,TGTGCCAGCAGCTTACCTGGGAACAATGAGCAGTTCTTC
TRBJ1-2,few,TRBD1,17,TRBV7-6,CASSLGQGADGGYGYTF,TGTGCCAGCAGCCTAGGACAGGGGGCGGATGGTGGCTATGGCTACACCTTC
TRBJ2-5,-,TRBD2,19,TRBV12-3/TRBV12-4,CASSRGDYRGLEGQETQYF,TGTGCCAGCAGTCGTGGGGACTACCGGGGGTTAGAGGGCCAAGAGACCCAGTACTTC
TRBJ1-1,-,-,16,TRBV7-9,CASSLGGRGLGTEAFF,TGTGCCAGCAGCTTAGGAGGGAGGGGATTGGGGACTGAAGCTTTCTTT
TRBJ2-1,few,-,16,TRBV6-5,CASSDGRTSSYNEQFF,TGTGCCAGCAGTGACGGACGGACAAGCTCCTACAATGAGCAGTTCTTC
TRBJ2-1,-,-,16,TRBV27,CASSLAGTFAYNEQFF,TGTGCCAGCAGTTTAGCGGGGACATTCGCCTACAATGAGCAGTTCTTC
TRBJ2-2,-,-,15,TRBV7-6,CASSHPGGVTGELFF,TGTGCCAGCAGCCACCCAGGCGGGGTCACCGGGGAGCTGTTTTTT
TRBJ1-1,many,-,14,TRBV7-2,CASSLAGTNTEAFF,TGTGCCAGCAGCTTGGCAGGGACGAACACTGAAGCTTTCTTT
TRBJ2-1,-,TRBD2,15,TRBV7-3,CASSPSGGSTGEQFF,TGTGCCAGCAGCCCGAGCGGGGGGTCGACGGGTGAGCAGTTCTTC
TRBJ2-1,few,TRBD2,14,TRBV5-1,CASSLRGGAHEQFF,TGCGCCAGCAGCTTGCGCGGGGGGGCCCATGAGCAGTTCTTC
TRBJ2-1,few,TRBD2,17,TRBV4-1,CASSQPSGGVYIDEQFF,TGCGCCAGCAGCCAACCTAGCGGGGGGGTGTATATCGATGAGCAGTTCTTC
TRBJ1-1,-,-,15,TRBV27,CASTPRAGRNTEAFF,TGTGCCAGCACCCCCCGGGCAGGGAGGAACACTGAAGCTTTCTTT
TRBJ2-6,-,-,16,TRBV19,CASSIGVRSGANVLTF,TGTGCCAGTAGTATTGGGGTTCGCTCTGGGGCCAACGTCCTGACTTTC
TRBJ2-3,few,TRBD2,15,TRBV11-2,CASTFSAGETDTQYF,TGTGCCAGCACCTTCTCAGCGGGGGAGACAGATACGCAGTATTTT
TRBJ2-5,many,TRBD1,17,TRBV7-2,CASSLEALTQGWETQYF,TGTGCCAGCAGCTTAGAGGCCCTTACACAGGGGTGGGAGACCCAGTACTTC
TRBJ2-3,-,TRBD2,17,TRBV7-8,CASSSPWTSGERDTQYF,TGTGCCAGCAGCTCACCCTGGACTAGCGGGGAGAGAGATACGCAGTATTTT
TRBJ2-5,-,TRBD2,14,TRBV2,CASSGLAGKETQYF,TGTGCCAGCAGTGGGCTAGCGGGGAAAGAGACCCAGTACTTC
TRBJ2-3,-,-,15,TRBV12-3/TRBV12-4,CASSFDVSRTDTQYF,TGTGCCAGCAGTTTTGACGTTAGTCGCACAGATACGCAGTATTTT
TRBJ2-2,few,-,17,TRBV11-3,CASSSTGLSGFTGELFF,TGTGCCAGCAGCTCCACAGGGCTTTCGGGGTTCACCGGGGAGCTGTTTTTT
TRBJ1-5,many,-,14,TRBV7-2,CASSLVTLEQPQHF,TGTGCCAGCAGCTTAGTTACCCTTGAGCAGCCCCAGCATTTT
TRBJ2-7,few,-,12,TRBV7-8,CASSGWGYEQYF,TGTGCCAGCAGCGGATGGGGCTACGAGCAGTACTTC
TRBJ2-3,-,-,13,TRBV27,CASKLVITDTQYF,TGTGCCAGCAAGTTAGTGATCACAGATACGCAGTATTTT
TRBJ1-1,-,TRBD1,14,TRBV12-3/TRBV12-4,CASSKGQVNTEAFF,TGTGCCAGCAGTAAGGGACAGGTGAACACTGAAGCTTTCTTT
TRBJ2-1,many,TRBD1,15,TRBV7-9,CASRWAGQGLREQFF,TGTGCCAGCAGATGGGCGGGACAGGGATTGCGTGAGCAGTTCTTC
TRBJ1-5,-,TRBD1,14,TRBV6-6,CASRAGTGFQPQHF,TGTGCCAGCAGGGCCGGGACAGGGTTTCAGCCCCAGCATTTT
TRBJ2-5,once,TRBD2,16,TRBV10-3,CAISVETSGGQETQYF,TGTGCCATCAGTGTCGAGACTAGCGGAGGCCAAGAGACCCAGTACTTC
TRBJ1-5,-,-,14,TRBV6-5,CASSLTLGGQPQHF,TGTGCCAGCAGTTTGACTCTAGGGGGTCAGCCCCAGCATTTT
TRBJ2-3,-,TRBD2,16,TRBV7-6,CASSQTSGGPSDTQYF,TGTGCCAGCAGCCAGACTAGCGGGGGGCCTTCTGATACGCAGTATTTT
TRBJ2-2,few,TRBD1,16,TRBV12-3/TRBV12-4,CASSPNGTGGTGELFF,TGTGCCAGCAGTCCAAACGGGACAGGGGGCACCGGGGAGCTGTTTTTT
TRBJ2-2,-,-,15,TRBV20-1,CSARDIGGPSGELFF,TGCAGTGCTAGAGATATAGGGGGTCCCTCCGGGGAGCTGTTTTTT
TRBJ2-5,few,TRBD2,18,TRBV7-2,CASSPAVGLAGVQETQYF,TGTGCCAGCAGCCCAGCCGTCGGACTAGCGGGGGTCCAAGAGACCCAGTACTTC
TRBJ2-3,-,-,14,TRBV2,CASTYGTGADTQYF,TGTGCCAGCACCTACGGGACGGGGGCAGATACGCAGTATTTT
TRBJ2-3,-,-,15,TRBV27,CASSFGRYFRDTQYF,TGTGCCAGCAGTTTCGGACGTTATTTTAGGGATACGCAGTATTTT
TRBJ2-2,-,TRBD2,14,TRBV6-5,CASRTGGYTGELFF,TGTGCCAGCAGGACGGGGGGGTACACCGGGGAGCTGTTTTTT
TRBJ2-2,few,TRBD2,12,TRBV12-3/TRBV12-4,CAQIGGTGELFF,TGTGCCCAGATCGGGGGGACCGGGGAGCTGTTTTTT
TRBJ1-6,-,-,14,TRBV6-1,CASSYWQSNSPLHF,TGTGCCAGCAGTTATTGGCAGTCTAATTCACCCCTCCACTTT